Listed here is a single T cell receptor (beta chain). The data stem from a study of blood T cell repertoires in COVID-19. Turning to the study itself: The United States, Italy and Spain were the sources of the acute and convalescent COVID-19 samples. Sources were T cells, B-cell-depleted T cells, or PBMCs; the material itself was cDNA or gDNA.

The repertoire was sequenced with immunoSEQ multiplex PCR; TCRdb's copy has only in-frame clones and lacks some. The sample has 85,000 to 90,000 clones; around 86% are singletons. The sequenced sample was peripheral blood. The receptor was isolated from a human donor in a cohort sampled during active COVID-19.

CDR3 region: CAWTEGAGAYNEQFF. CDR3 nucleotide sequence: TGTGCCTGGACCGAGGGAGCGGGAGCCTACAATGAGCAGTTCTTC. The chain recombines TRBV30 with TRBJ2-1, with TRBD2 identical over 8 bases. The CDR3 loop spans 15 amino acids. V shed 4 bases and J 2 bases; nucleotides not matched to a gene: 7. Germline V lookup: CDR1 GTSNPN, CDR2 SVGIG (reference sequence).